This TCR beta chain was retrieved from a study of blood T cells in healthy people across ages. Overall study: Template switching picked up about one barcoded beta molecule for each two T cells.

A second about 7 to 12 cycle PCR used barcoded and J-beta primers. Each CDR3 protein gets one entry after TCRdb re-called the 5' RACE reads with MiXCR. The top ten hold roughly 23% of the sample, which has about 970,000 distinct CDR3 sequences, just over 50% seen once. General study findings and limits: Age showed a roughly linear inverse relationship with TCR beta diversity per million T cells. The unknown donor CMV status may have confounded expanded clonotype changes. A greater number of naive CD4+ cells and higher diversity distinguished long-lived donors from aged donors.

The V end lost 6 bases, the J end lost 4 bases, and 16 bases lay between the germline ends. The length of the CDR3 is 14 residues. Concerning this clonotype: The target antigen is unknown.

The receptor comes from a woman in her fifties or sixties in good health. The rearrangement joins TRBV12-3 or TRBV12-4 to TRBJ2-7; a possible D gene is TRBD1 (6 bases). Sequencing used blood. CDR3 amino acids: CASSTAEQGYEQYF. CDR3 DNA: TGTGCCAGCAGCACCGCCGAGCAGGGGTACGAGCAGTACTTC.